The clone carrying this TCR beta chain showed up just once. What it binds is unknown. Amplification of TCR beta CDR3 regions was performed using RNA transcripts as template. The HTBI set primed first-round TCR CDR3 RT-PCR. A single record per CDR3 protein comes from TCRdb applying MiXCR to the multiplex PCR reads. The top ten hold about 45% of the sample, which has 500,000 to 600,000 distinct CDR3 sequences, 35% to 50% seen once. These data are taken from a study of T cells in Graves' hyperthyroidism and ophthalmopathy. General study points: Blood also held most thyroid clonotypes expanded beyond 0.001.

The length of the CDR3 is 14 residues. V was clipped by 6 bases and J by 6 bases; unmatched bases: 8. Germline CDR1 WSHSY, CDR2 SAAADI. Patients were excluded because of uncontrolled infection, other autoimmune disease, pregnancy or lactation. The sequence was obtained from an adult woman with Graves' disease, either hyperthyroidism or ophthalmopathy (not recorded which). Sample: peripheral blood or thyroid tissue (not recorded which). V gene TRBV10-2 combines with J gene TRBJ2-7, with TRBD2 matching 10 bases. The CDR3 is CASSFGAGGIEQYF. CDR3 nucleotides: TGCGCCAGCAGCTTTGGAGCGGGAGGGATCGAGCAGTACTTC.